This TCR beta chain was recorded in a study of blood T cell repertoires in COVID-19 (dated by TCRdb to the early 2020s). Study-wide context: Collaborator samples came from the United States, Italy and Spain and covered acute and convalescent phases of COVID-19. The prospective study material was composed of cDNA or gDNA derived from T cells, B-cell-depleted T cells, or PBMCs. Subjects who had been exposed to COVID-19, were actively infected with it, or had recovered from it provided the deeply sampled blood TCRbeta repertoires that made up the dataset. The repertoires were made available in a free public database intended to serve as a resource for research on the immune response to SARS-CoV-2. The samples were drawn from the first 160 participants of the ongoing ImmuneRACE study and from 950 to 1,500 subjects provided by 6 global collaborators. Nearly every sample came with metadata listing a de-identified subject ID, COVID-19 status, age in years and sex. Where HLA class I and class II types were available, the types were taken from metadata supplied by the sample provider, not from assay-based typing. Beyond this particular receptor, the publication reports: The amount of clinical and demographic metadata varied by source and participant and was provided uncurated.

TCRbeta CDR3 regions were amplified from genomic DNA using the immunoSEQ Assay, a bias-controlled multiplex PCR. The paper's processing steps were these. Within the assay, amplification of reference gene primers was used to estimate how many nucleated cells each sample contained. To quantify the absolute abundance of each unique TCRbeta CDR3 rearrangement, sequence reads were collapsed and filtered. Productive Simpson clonality was computed per sample as the square root of Simpson's diversity index over productive rearrangements. This is the immuneACCESS table as TCRdb keeps it, with only in-frame sequences that have V and J called. A part of the clones is gone; compared with another copy, unresolved V genes explain less than half, and the rest is unexplained. Clonal size and the V and J genes are those of that table, whereas D and trimming came from the DNA. The sample yields about 43,000 clones; roughly 87% were counted once. Of the sample, approximately 15% is held by the ten largest clones.

This clone was recorded only once. Its antigen remains undetermined. No base qualities exist here, and no much larger clone lies one base off it. Whole blood was collected in K2EDTA tubes by collaborating institutions according to the institutions' own protocols. For TCRbeta analysis, collaborator samples were shipped as frozen whole blood, as isolated PBMCs, or as DNA extracted from either sample type. The CDR1 and CDR2 encoded by the germline V gene (reference sequence) are SEHNR and FQNEAQ. Trimming leaves V shorter by 5 bases and J shorter by 4 bases, with the junction holding 5 bases beyond the gene matches. The CDR3 measures 15 amino acids from cysteine to phenylalanine. Here the CDR3 DNA is all that survives: 45 bases in frame from base 1.

This chain is built from TRBV7-9 and TRBJ2-2, with 9 bases aligning to TRBD1. The sample was peripheral blood. The TCR was taken from a man between 60 and 70 years old with active COVID-19. The CDR3: CASSARDRATGELFF. The DNA sequence is as follows: TGTGCCAGCAGCGCCCGGGACAGGGCCACCGGGGAGCTGTTTTTT.